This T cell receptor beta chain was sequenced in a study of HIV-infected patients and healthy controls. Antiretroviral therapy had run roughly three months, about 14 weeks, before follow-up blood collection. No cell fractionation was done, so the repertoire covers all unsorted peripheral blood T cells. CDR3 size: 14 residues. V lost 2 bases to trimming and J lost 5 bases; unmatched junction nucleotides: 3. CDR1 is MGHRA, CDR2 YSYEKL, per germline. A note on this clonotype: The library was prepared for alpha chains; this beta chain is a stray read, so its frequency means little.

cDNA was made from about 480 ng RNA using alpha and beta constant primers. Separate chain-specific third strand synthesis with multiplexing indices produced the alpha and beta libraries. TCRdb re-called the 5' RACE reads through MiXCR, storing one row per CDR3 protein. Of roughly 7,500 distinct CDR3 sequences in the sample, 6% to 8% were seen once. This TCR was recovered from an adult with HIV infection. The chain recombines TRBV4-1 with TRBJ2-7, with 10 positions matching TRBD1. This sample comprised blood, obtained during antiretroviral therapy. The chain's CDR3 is CASSQPTGGNEQYF. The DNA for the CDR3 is TGCGCCAGCAGCCAACCGACAGGGGGCAACGAGCAGTACTTC.